The 6 T cell receptor beta chains below were found in one sample sequenced in a study of T cells in Graves' hyperthyroidism and ophthalmopathy. The source material, RNA transcripts, was used to amplify TCR beta CDR3 regions. First-round RT-PCR targeting the TCR CDR3 was performed with the HTBI primer set. TCRdb fed the multiplex PCR reads into MiXCR, producing one record per CDR3 protein. The sample contains 450,000 to 650,000 distinct CDR3 sequences, around 14% of which appear only once. The specimen sequenced was blood. These receptor sequences come from a woman between 18 and 29 years old with Graves' ophthalmopathy.

This clonotype showed up many times. The chain combines TRBV3-1 with TRBJ2-5, with TRBD2 identical over 8 bases. V was pared by 4 bases and J by 3 bases, with 7 bases of the junction left unmatched. This CDR3 spans 15 amino acids. Looked up from germline, CDR1 is LGHDT and CDR2 is YNNKEL (reference sequence). CDR3 sequence: CASSRTGTRKETQYF. The CDR3 DNA reads TGTGCCAGCAGCCGAACCGGGACTAGGAAAGAGACCCAGTACTTC.

The rearrangement links TRBV19 to TRBJ1-5; D is ambiguous. V was cut by 1 base and J by 7 bases, with 5 bases left in between. The V gene's germline CDR1 is LNHDA and CDR2 SQIVND (reference sequence). The CDR3 is made up of 12 amino acids. In DNA, the CDR3 is TGTGCCAGTAGTATAGGAGGGCAGCCCCAGCATTTT. Translation gives CASSIGGQPQHF.

At least ten counts were recorded for this clonotype. The V gene is TRBV7-9, the J gene TRBJ2-2; 7 bases map to TRBD2. There are 18 residues in the CDR3. Germline CDR1 is SEHNR and CDR2 is FQNEAQ (reference sequence). V lost 6 bases to trimming and J lost 4 bases; unmatched junction nucleotides: 17. The CDR3 loop is CASRPPWGGSVSTGELFF. CDR3 in DNA: TGTGCCAGCAGGCCACCCTGGGGCGGGAGCGTCAGCACCGGGGAGCTGTTTTTT.

This clonotype was counted ten times or more. V usage is TRBV6-1 and J usage is TRBJ1-5; possibly TRBD1 for D (6 bases). This CDR3 has 13 amino acids. The germline V and J ends were trimmed by 6 bases and 4 bases, with 10 bases remaining between them. Germline CDR1 reads MNHNS; CDR2 reads SASEGT. CDR3: CASRAGDNQPQHF. CDR3 nucleotides: TGTGCCAGCAGGGCAGGGGATAATCAGCCCCAGCATTTT.

This clonotype has more than one count but fewer than ten. V gene TRBV7-2 combines with J gene TRBJ1-5; D unresolved. Germline CDR1 SGHTA, CDR2 FQGNSA. The CDR3 extends over 12 amino acids. Trimming shortened V by 7 bases and J by 6 bases, and 10 bases separated the two germline ends. The CDR3 reads CASTDPPQPQHF. DNA for the CDR3: TGTGCCAGCACCGACCCCCCTCAGCCCCAGCATTTT.

This clonotype was detected many times. The chain employs TRBV11-2 and TRBJ2-1; TRBD2 matches 8 bases. CDR1 and CDR2 from the germline V gene are SGHAT and FQNNGV. The ends lost 4 bases at V and 15 bases at J; junction bases unmatched: 8. This CDR3 is built from 12 residues. This CDR3 is CASSSARGAWFF. For the CDR3, the DNA is TGTGCCAGCAGCTCCGCGCGGGGGGCATGGTTCTTC.